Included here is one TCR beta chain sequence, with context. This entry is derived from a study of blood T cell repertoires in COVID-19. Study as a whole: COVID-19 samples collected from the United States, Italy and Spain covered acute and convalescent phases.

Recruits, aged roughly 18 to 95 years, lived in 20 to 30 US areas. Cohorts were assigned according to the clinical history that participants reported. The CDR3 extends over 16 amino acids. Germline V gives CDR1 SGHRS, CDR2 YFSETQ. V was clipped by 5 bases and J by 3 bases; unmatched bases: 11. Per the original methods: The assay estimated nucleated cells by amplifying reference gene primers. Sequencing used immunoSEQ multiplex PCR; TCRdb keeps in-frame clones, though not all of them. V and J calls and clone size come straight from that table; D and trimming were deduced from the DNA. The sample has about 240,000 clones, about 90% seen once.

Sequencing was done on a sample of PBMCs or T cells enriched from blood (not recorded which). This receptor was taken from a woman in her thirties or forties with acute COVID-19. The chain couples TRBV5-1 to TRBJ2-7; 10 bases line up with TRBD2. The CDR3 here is CASRPGGSGRIYEQYF. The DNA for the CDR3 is TGCGCCAGCAGACCCGGGGGTAGCGGGAGGATCTACGAGCAGTACTTC.